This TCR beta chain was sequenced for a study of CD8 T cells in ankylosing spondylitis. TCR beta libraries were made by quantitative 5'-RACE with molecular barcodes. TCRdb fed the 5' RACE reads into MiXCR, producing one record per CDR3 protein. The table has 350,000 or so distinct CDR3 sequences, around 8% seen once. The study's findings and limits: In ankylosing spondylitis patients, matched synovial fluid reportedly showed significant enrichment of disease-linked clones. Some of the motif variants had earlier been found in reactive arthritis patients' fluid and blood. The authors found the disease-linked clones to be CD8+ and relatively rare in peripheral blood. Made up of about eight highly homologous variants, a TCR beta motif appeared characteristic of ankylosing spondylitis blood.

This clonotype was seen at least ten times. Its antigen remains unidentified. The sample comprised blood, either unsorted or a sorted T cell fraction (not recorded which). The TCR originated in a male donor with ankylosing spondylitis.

The CDR3 nucleotides are TGCAGTGCTAGAGGCTTCGGCCAGGGCGCCTACAATGAGCAGTTCTTC. Translated, it gives CSARGFGQGAYNEQFF. The V gene is TRBV20-1, the J gene TRBJ2-1; maybe TRBD1 (5 bases). CDR1 is DFQATT, CDR2 SNEGSKA, per germline (reference sequence). Trimming pared 1 base from V and 2 bases from J, leaving 15 bases between. The CDR3 runs to 16 residues.